The clone carrying this T cell receptor beta chain appeared once. CDR1 is SGHRS and CDR2 is YFSETQ in the germline V gene. Trimming stripped 6 bases from V and 0 bases from J, with 13 bases between. The CDR3 sequence is 15 residues long. Original data processing: Scientists estimated how many nucleated cells there were by amplifying reference gene primers. Profiling relied on immunoSEQ multiplex PCR, and the TCRdb table lists in-frame clones only, not all of them. V, J and clone size are taken as reported in that table, and D and trimming were inferred from the DNA itself. The top ten clones hold 3% to 4% of a sample with about 110,000 clones, 88% of them seen once. The data originate from a study of blood T cell repertoires in COVID-19. Study-level information: Specimens from acute and convalescent COVID-19 originated in the United States, Italy and Spain. T cells, B-cell-depleted T cells, or PBMCs supplied cDNA or gDNA.

The chain has TRBV5-1 and TRBJ2-1; tentative D call: TRBD2 (6 bases). Sequencing used peripheral blood. The receptor was isolated from a woman between 50 and 59 years old with acute or convalescent COVID-19. CDR3 protein: CASNQAGSSYNEQFF. The CDR3 nucleotides are TGCGCCAGCAACCAAGCGGGCAGCTCCTACAATGAGCAGTTCTTC.